This passage covers 29 T cell receptor beta chains from one sample sequenced in a study of OX40 agonist ivuxolimab in advanced cancers. The assay was immunoSEQ multiplex PCR, and TCRdb's table has in-frame clones only and misses some. The top ten hold around 0.16% of the sample, which has around 100,000 clones, 90% seen once. Sequenced here: CD4+ or CD8+ T cells sorted from blood, sampled in a trial of the OX40 agonist ivuxolimab. These receptors were collected from an adult with an advanced solid tumor such as melanoma, head and neck, liver or kidney cancer.

The chain uses TRBV29-1 and TRBJ2-1, with TRBD1 matching over 8 bases. With V trimmed by 5 bases and J by 0 bases, 6 bases remained unmatched. This CDR3 region has 15 residues. CDR1 SQVTM and CDR2 ANQGSEA come from the germline V gene. The CDR3 bases are TGCAGCGTTTCCCAGGGGGCCCGCTCCTACAATGAGCAGTTCTTC. This codes for CSVSQGARSYNEQFF.

The chain recombines TRBV7-9 with TRBJ1-4, with a possible D match to TRBD1 (5 bases). V was pared by 2 bases and J by 3 bases, with 13 bases between. Germline-derived CDR1 and CDR2 are SEHNR and FQNEAQ (reference sequence). The CDR3 length is 16 residues. CDR3 loop: CASSLLSGRSNEKLFF. DNA for the CDR3: TGTGCCAGCAGCTTACTTTCAGGGCGATCTAATGAAAAACTGTTTTTT.

This rearrangement joins TRBV2 to TRBJ2-3, with 9 bases fitting TRBD2. From germline, CDR1 is SNHLY and CDR2 FYNNEI. The CDR3 has 15 residues. With V trimmed by 5 bases and J by 0 bases, 3 bases remained unmatched. CDR3: CASSILAGSTDTQYF. CDR3 DNA: TGTGCCAGCAGTATACTAGCGGGTAGCACAGATACGCAGTATTTT.

This clone was observed once. In the same sample, other DNA sequences code for this CDR3. The chain links TRBV7-7 to TRBJ2-3; 9 nucleotides match TRBD2. This CDR3 region has 15 residues. Germline CDR1 SSHAT, CDR2 FNYEAQ (reference sequence). The ends lost 1 base at V and 3 bases at J; junction bases unmatched: 2. CDR3 region: CASSLGLAVTDTQYF. CDR3 DNA sequence: TGTGCCAGCAGCTTAGGACTAGCGGTGACAGATACGCAGTATTTT. The full variable domain, completed using reference TRBV7-7 and TRBJ2-3, is GAGVSQSPRYKVTKRGQDVTLRCDPISSHATLYWYQQALGQGPEFLTYFNYEAQPDKSGLPSDRFSAERPEGSISTLTIQRTEQRDSAMYRCASSLGLAVTDTQYFGPGTRLTVL.

V and J are TRBV2 and TRBJ1-2; D is perhaps TRBD1 (5 bases). The V gene's germline CDR1 is SNHLY and CDR2 FYNNEI. V was shortened by 0 bases and J by 7 bases, with 12 bases between the two germline ends. This CDR3 has 14 residues. The CDR3 coding sequence is TGTGCCAGCAGTGAAGCGAGGCAGGGAGTTGGCTACACCTTC. Translation gives CASSEARQGVGYTF.

This chain joins TRBV10-1 and TRBJ2-1, with TRBD2 identical over 7 bases. CDR1 and CDR2 from the germline V gene are WNHNN and SYGVQD (reference sequence). The ends lost 4 bases at V and 9 bases at J; junction bases unmatched: 6. CDR3 length: 13 residues. CDR3 sequence (DNA): TGCGCCAGCAGTGGAAGACTAGCCCGTGAGCAGTTCTTC. Protein sequence: CASSGRLAREQFF.

V is TRBV6-6 and J is TRBJ1-1; no definite D call. Trimming removed 6 bases from V and 7 bases from J, with 12 bases in between. The V gene's germline CDR1 is MNHNY and CDR2 SVGAGI (reference sequence). The CDR3 has 12 residues. CDR3 nucleotides: TGTGCCAGCAGCAACGGGGTGGGTGAAGCTTTCTTT. Protein sequence: CASSNGVGEAFF.

To note about this clone: Other DNA variants within this sample encode the same CDR3. The chain combines TRBV5-1 with TRBJ2-1, with 7 positions matching TRBD1. From germline, CDR1 is SGHRS and CDR2 YFSETQ. This CDR3 spans 13 amino acids. The V segment lost 4 bases and the J segment 8 bases; nucleotides outside the gene matches: 6. This CDR3 is CASSLTGAYEQFF. The CDR3 bases are TGCGCCAGCAGCCTAACAGGGGCATATGAGCAGTTCTTC.

The chain carries TRBV7-8 and TRBJ1-5; tentative D call: TRBD1 (6 bases). Germline CDR1 is SGHVS and CDR2 is FQNEAQ. The CDR3 is 14 amino acids. Trimming left V 5 bases short and J 3 bases short, with 11 bases between. CDR3 protein: CASSIGQSNQPQHF. CDR3 coding DNA: TGTGCCAGCAGCATCGGACAGTCCAATCAGCCCCAGCATTTT.

The chain links TRBV7-7 to TRBJ2-7; weak D call: TRBD2 (6 bases). CDR3 length: 15 residues. Trimming left V 5 bases short and J 3 bases short, with 17 bases between. Per germline, CDR1 SSHAT and CDR2 FNYEAQ (reference sequence). The CDR3 is CASSPIPGLSYEQYF. CDR3 sequence (DNA): TGTGCCAGCAGCCCAATTCCGGGACTGAGCTACGAGCAGTACTTC.

The genes are TRBV29-1 and TRBJ2-2; D is ambiguous. The CDR3 spans 13 residues. Germline CDR1 SQVTM, CDR2 ANQGSEA. V was clipped by 6 bases and J by 6 bases, with 14 bases between them. The CDR3 coding sequence is TGCAGCGTCGCAGCCACCTCATCCGGGGAGCTGTTTTTT. Amino acid sequence: CSVAATSSGELFF.

The V gene is TRBV14, the J gene TRBJ2-3, with 9 bases matching TRBD2. The CDR3 length is 18 residues. The V segment lost 1 base and the J segment 2 bases; nucleotides outside the gene matches: 10. Germline V CDR1 and CDR2: SGHDN, FVKESK. The CDR3 sequence is CASSQGLLAGGPTDTQYF. The CDR3 DNA reads TGTGCCAGCAGCCAAGGCCTCTTGGCGGGGGGGCCCACAGATACGCAGTATTTT.

CDR3 sequence (DNA): TGTGCCAGCAGCTTGTTCAGGGGAGGGTCACCCCTCCACTTT. It is translated as CASSLFRGGSPLHF. The chain uses TRBV5-8 and TRBJ1-6; D perhaps matches TRBD1 (6 bases). The CDR3 is 14 amino acids. Germline CDR1 reads SGHTS; CDR2 reads YDEGEE. The V gene lost 1 base and the J gene lost 10 bases, with 12 bases spanning the gap.

This chain links TRBV7-8 with TRBJ2-7, with D possibly being TRBD2 (6 bases). Germline CDR1 and CDR2: SGHVS and FQNEAQ. The CDR3 runs 15 residues. Trimming cost V 3 bases and J 2 bases, with 14 bases left between them. The CDR3 loop is CASSLGRRRAYEQYF. The CDR3 DNA sequence: TGTGCCAGCAGCTTGGGCCGAAGGAGGGCCTACGAGCAGTACTTC.

A single count supports this clone. This sequence joins TRBV5-6 and TRBJ2-3, with 12 positions matching TRBD2. Germline V CDR1 and CDR2: SGHDT, YYEEEE. V trimming: 2 bases; J trimming: 2 bases; junction bases outside the gene matches: 6. CDR3 length equals 17 residues. The CDR3 nucleotides are TGTGCCAGCAGCTTCGGGACTAGCGGGCAGGACACAGATACGCAGTATTTT. Its translation is CASSFGTSGQDTDTQYF.

J is TRBJ1-2 and V is TRBV30, with unresolved D. The CDR3 runs 11 residues. V lost 0 bases and J 4 bases, leaving 3 bases between the germline ends. Germline-derived CDR1 and CDR2 are GTSNPN and SVGIG (reference sequence). The DNA for the CDR3 is TGTGCCTGGAGTGTCCTCTATGGCTACACCTTC. This codes for CAWSVLYGYTF.

The rearrangement uses TRBV30 and TRBJ2-3, with a possible D match to TRBD2 (6 bases). CDR1 and CDR2 from the germline V gene are GTSNPN and SVGIG (reference sequence). The CDR3 has 16 residues. The V end lost 3 bases, the J end lost 1 base, and 17 bases lay between the germline ends. The CDR3 region has the DNA TGTGCCTGGAGGCGCGGGTTACCGGGAGGCACAGATACGCAGTATTTT. It codes for CAWRRGLPGGTDTQYF.

The gene calls are TRBV29-1 and TRBJ2-2; D is possibly TRBD1 or TRBD2 (5 bases each). The CDR3 consists of 14 residues. Per germline, CDR1 SQVTM and CDR2 ANQGSEA. Deletions cut 7 bases from V and 1 base from J, with 13 bases between. The CDR3 DNA follows: TGCAGCGCCCAGGGCGGGCGGAACACCGGGGAGCTGTTTTTT. Residues: CSAQGGRNTGELFF.

The gene calls are TRBV5-1 and TRBJ2-2; D unclear. Germline V gene data show CDR1 as SGHRS and CDR2 as YFSETQ. Trimming took 4 bases from V and 3 from J, leaving 7 bases between them. CDR3 length: 13 residues. The CDR3 protein is CASSVGDTGELFF. CDR3 DNA sequence: TGCGCCAGCAGCGTCGGTGACACCGGGGAGCTGTTTTTT.

The V gene is TRBV10-2, the J gene TRBJ2-7, with D possibly matching TRBD1 (7 bases). CDR3 size: 12 residues. The germline V and J ends were trimmed by 9 bases and 3 bases, with 12 bases remaining between them. Germline CDR1 WSHSY, CDR2 SAAADI. The CDR3 spells CASRQGLYEQYF. The CDR3 nucleotides read TGCGCCAGTCGACAGGGACTCTACGAGCAGTACTTC.

The chain recombines TRBV27 with TRBJ2-7, with 8 bases fitting TRBD1. Unmatched junction bases numbered 3, after V lost 2 bases and J lost 3 bases. The CDR3 spans 14 residues. From germline, CDR1 is MNHEY and CDR2 SMNVEV (reference sequence). The chain's CDR3 is CASSLDRGNYEQYF. Here the CDR3 DNA reads TGTGCCAGCAGTTTAGACAGGGGAAACTACGAGCAGTACTTC.

The chain combines TRBV19 with TRBJ1-4, with D unresolved. The CDR3 covers 13 residues. Germline V gene lookup returns CDR1 LNHDA and CDR2 SQIVND (reference sequence). The V gene lost 10 bases and the J gene lost 5 bases, with 14 bases spanning the gap. Here the CDR3 reads CATRRERNEKLFF. In DNA form, the CDR3 reads TGTGCCACCAGACGGGAAAGAAATGAAAAACTGTTTTTT.

The V gene is TRBV9, the J gene TRBJ1-3; the D is unclear. The CDR3 sequence is 16 residues long. Germline loops: CDR1 SGDLS, CDR2 YYNGEE. Trimming cost V 0 bases and J 0 bases, with 10 bases left between them. The CDR3: CASSVGSEVSGNTIYF. The CDR3 coding sequence is TGTGCCAGCAGCGTAGGCTCCGAGGTCTCTGGAAACACCATATATTTT.

This clone was seen more than once but under ten times. The chain couples TRBV2 to TRBJ1-1, with D unresolved. The CDR3 sequence is 11 residues long. Germline assignment: CDR1 SNHLY and CDR2 FYNNEI. Between the trimmed V and J ends, which lost 8 bases and 4 bases, there was a span of 8 bases. For the CDR3, the DNA is TGTGCCAGCGGGGAAAGCACTGAAGCTTTCTTT. Its translation is CASGESTEAFF.

The CDR3 bases are TGTGCCAGCAGCGGCCAGGCAGGGAGAAGAGATGAGCAGTTCTTC. It specifies CASSGQAGRRDEQFF. V and J are TRBV9 and TRBJ2-1; D could derive from TRBD1 or TRBD2 (5 bases each). The V gene lost 3 bases and the J gene lost 8 bases, with 18 bases spanning the gap. Germline-derived CDR1 and CDR2 are SGDLS and YYNGEE. The CDR3 length is 15 residues. Full variable domain (remainder filled in from reference TRBV9 and TRBJ2-1): DSGVTQTPKHLITATGQRVTLRCSPRSGDLSVYWYQQSLDQGLQFLIQYYNGEERAKGNILERFSAQQFPDLHSELNLSSLELGDSALYFCASSGQAGRRDEQFFGPGTRLTVL.

The V and J genes are TRBV27 and TRBJ1-2, with D possibly being TRBD1 (6 bases). The length of the CDR3 is 14 residues. V was clipped by 4 bases and J by 4 bases, with 13 bases between them. The V gene's germline CDR1 is MNHEY and CDR2 SMNVEV (reference sequence). The CDR3 spells CASSYRAVSYGYTF. CDR3 DNA sequence: TGTGCCAGCAGTTACAGGGCAGTATCCTATGGCTACACCTTC.

This chain links TRBV5-4 with TRBJ1-5; the D is unclear. This CDR3 is 13 amino acids long. Trimming removed 4 bases from V and 2 bases from J, with 7 bases in between. CDR1 is SGHNT, CDR2 YYREEE, per germline (reference sequence). The CDR3 loop is CASSPGGNQPQHF. In nucleotides, the CDR3 is TGTGCCAGCAGCCCCGGAGGCAATCAGCCCCAGCATTTT.

In regard to this clone: This same CDR3 is encoded by further DNA sequences in the sample. The chain has TRBV9 and TRBJ2-3; D unresolved. Germline V gene lookup returns CDR1 SGDLS and CDR2 YYNGEE. The CDR3 is made up of 13 amino acids. Between the trimmed V and J ends, which lost 0 bases and 6 bases, there was a span of 8 bases. The CDR3 protein is CASSVGPGDTQYF. The DNA of the CDR3 is TGTGCCAGCAGCGTAGGACCGGGCGATACGCAGTATTTT.

The CDR3 nucleotides are TGTGCCAGCTCCCCCGGGGCTTTAGCGTCCCAAGGGGAGACCCAGTACTTC. Translated, it gives CASSPGALASQGETQYF. The chain has TRBV25-1 and TRBJ2-5, with D perhaps being TRBD1 or TRBD2 (5 bases each). The V end lost 8 bases, the J end lost 5 bases, and 27 bases lay between the germline ends. This CDR3 spans 17 amino acids. Germline values: CDR1 MGHDK, CDR2 SYGVNS. Based on the CDR3 plus reference TRBV25-1 and TRBJ2-5, the full variable domain is EADIYQTPRYLVIGTGKKITLECSQTMGHDKMYWYQQDPGMELHLIHYSYGVNSTEKGDLSSESTVSRIRTEHFPLTLESARPSHTSQYLCASSPGALASQGETQYFGPGTRLLVL.